Listed here are 28 T cell receptor beta chains from one sample, sequenced in a study of radiotherapy plus CTLA-4 blockade in lung cancer. Sequencing used immunoSEQ multiplex PCR; TCRdb keeps in-frame clones, though not all of them. The table lists 95,000 to 150,000 clones, about 90% of them singletons. Sample: peripheral blood, taken from a patient treated with radiotherapy plus ipilimumab. These receptors were obtained from a human donor with non-small cell lung cancer that progressed on radiotherapy plus ipilimumab.

The V and J genes are TRBV9 and TRBJ2-5; 9 bases fit TRBD1. The J segment lost 7 bases and the V segment lost 1 base, leaving 5 bases of the junction unmatched. Germline V gene lookup returns CDR1 SGDLS and CDR2 YYNGEE. The CDR3 has 14 residues. The CDR3 is CASSVFPTGGTQYF. The CDR3 DNA is TGTGCCAGCAGCGTATTTCCGACAGGGGGGACCCAGTACTTC.

The chain is built from TRBV19 and TRBJ1-1; D is unclear. Germline V lookup: CDR1 LNHDA, CDR2 SQIVND (reference sequence). There are 12 residues in the CDR3. V lost 5 bases to trimming and J lost 1 base, with 5 bases between them. The CDR3 DNA follows: TGTGCCAGTAGTCCAGGGAACACTGAAGCTTTCTTT. Residues: CASSPGNTEAFF.

The chain carries TRBV6-5 and TRBJ2-7, with D unresolved. Per germline, CDR1 MNHEY and CDR2 SVGAGI. CDR3 size: 11 residues. V lost 1 base and J lost 7, with 5 bases in between. The DNA of the CDR3 is TGTGCCAGCAGTTACTTGGAAGAGCAGTACTTC. Translated: CASSYLEEQYF.

To note about this clone: The DNA is omitted, as the CDR3 cannot be located on it reliably, and the CDR3 follows TCRdb's listing. V is TRBV13 and J is TRBJ2-3; TRBD2 reflects the table's D call only, with no check against the DNA. Germline CDR1 reads PRHDT; CDR2 reads FYEKMQ (reference sequence). Including both end residues, the CDR3 is 20 amino acids long. CDR3 in amino acids: CASSQAGHSGSTSGTDTQYF.

This clone was recorded only once. This chain joins TRBV7-9 and TRBJ2-7, with D perhaps TRBD1 (5 bases). Germline assignment: CDR1 SEHNR and CDR2 FQNEAQ (reference sequence). The V and J ends lost 1 base and 6 bases respectively, with 13 bases between them. The CDR3 is 14 residues long. The CDR3, as DNA: TGTGCCAGCAGCTTAGATTTTTCAGGGTCCGAGCAGTACTTC. It codes for CASSLDFSGSEQYF. Full variable domain (remainder filled in from reference TRBV7-9 and TRBJ2-7): DTGVSQNPRHKITKRGQNVTFRCDPISEHNRLYWYRQTLGQGPEFLTYFQNEAQLEKSRLLSDRFSAERPKGSFSTLEIQRTEQGDSAMYLCASSLDFSGSEQYFGPGTRLTVT.

The V gene is TRBV11-2, the J gene TRBJ2-5; 7 positions agree with TRBD2. With V trimmed by 2 bases and J by 3 bases, 12 bases remained unmatched. CDR3 length: 17 amino acids. Germline V gene lookup returns CDR1 SGHAT and CDR2 FQNNGV. The CDR3 DNA follows: TGTGCCAGCAGCTTAAGCGGGGTCAGCGGGTCGGAAGAGACCCAGTACTTC. Protein sequence: CASSLSGVSGSEETQYF.

This chain joins TRBV5-5 and TRBJ2-7; 7 nucleotides align to TRBD2. CDR1 SGHKS and CDR2 YYEKEE come from the germline V gene (reference sequence). Trimming took 0 bases from V and 2 from J; bases not matched to a gene: 2. The CDR3 sequence is 14 residues long. DNA of the CDR3: TGTGCCAGCAGCTTGGAAGCGGGACCCTACGAGCAGTACTTC. Translated: CASSLEAGPYEQYF.

The rearrangement links TRBV5-1 to TRBJ1-1; D is unclear. V lost 0 bases to trimming and J lost 3 bases, with 12 bases between them. The CDR3 sequence is 15 residues long. Germline-derived CDR1 and CDR2 are SGHRS and YFSETQ. This CDR3 is CASSLVSGGYTEAFF. The CDR3 nucleotides are TGCGCCAGCAGCTTGGTGTCAGGAGGTTACACTGAAGCTTTCTTT.

The J gene is TRBJ2-3, the V gene TRBV18; 9 nucleotides match TRBD2. The CDR3 runs to 14 residues. The germline CDR1 and CDR2 sequences are KGHSH and LQKENI. V was pared by 3 bases and J by 4 bases, with 2 bases of the junction left unmatched. CDR3 coding DNA: TGTGCCAGCTCACCCCTAGCGGGACCAGATACGCAGTATTTT. Translated, it gives CASSPLAGPDTQYF.

This rearrangement joins TRBV5-6 to TRBJ1-3; D is uncertain. The CDR3 covers 15 residues. V shed 1 base and J shed 4 bases, with 12 bases lying between them. The germline CDR1 and CDR2 sequences are SGHDT and YYEEEE. CDR3: CASSLFQLSGNTIYF. CDR3 DNA sequence: TGTGCCAGCAGCTTGTTCCAACTTTCGGGAAACACCATATATTTT. The full variable domain, rest sourced from reference TRBV5-6 and TRBJ1-3, is DAGVTQSPTHLIKTRGQQVTLRCSPKSGHDTVSWYQQALGQGPQFIFQYYEEEERQRGNFPDRFSGHQFPNYSSELNVNALLLGDSALYLCASSLFQLSGNTIYFGEGSWLTVV.

The chain employs TRBV27 and TRBJ2-2, with TRBD2 matching over 10 bases. This CDR3 region has 17 residues. The V gene end was trimmed by 7 bases and the J gene end by 2 bases; junction bases not matched to a gene: 10. Looked up from germline, CDR1 is MNHEY and CDR2 is SMNVEV (reference sequence). In DNA, the CDR3 is TGTGCCAGCACCTCGGGCCGGACTAGCGGTAACACCGGGGAGCTGTTTTTT. It encodes CASTSGRTSGNTGELFF.

V usage is TRBV7-8 and J usage is TRBJ2-3; the D gene is possibly TRBD2 (6 bases). Trimming pared 3 bases from V and 8 bases from J, leaving 15 bases between. This CDR3 is built from 14 residues. Germline V gene sequence: CDR1 SGHVS, CDR2 FQNEAQ. CDR3 bases: TGTGCCAGCAGCTTTGCGCTAACCGGGGGTACGCAGTATTTT. Amino acid sequence: CASSFALTGGTQYF.

This chain connects TRBV5-1 to TRBJ2-2; the match to TRBD1 covers 9 bases. After removal of 0 bases from V and 5 bases from J, the junction contained 2 bases not matched to a gene. The germline V gene has CDR1 SGHRS and CDR2 YFSETQ. CDR3 length equals 15 residues. The DNA for the CDR3 is TGCGCCAGCAGCTTGGCTGGGACAGGGACCGGGGAGCTGTTTTTT. It yields the protein CASSLAGTGTGELFF.

Turning to this clone: The CDR3 ends on some other residue instead of the conserved phenylalanine or tryptophan, so this is likely a read error. Because the CDR3's place on the DNA is in doubt, the DNA is left out and the CDR3 is given as listed by TCRdb. The chain links TRBV18 to TRBJ2-7; the table's D gene call, TRBD2, was not cross checked with the DNA. CDR1 KGHSH and CDR2 LQKENI come from the germline V gene. The CDR3 is 11 amino acids long, termini counted. CDR3: CANSPGGTSIL.

Notes on this clone: This CDR3 is also generated by other DNA sequences in the sample. In nucleotides, the CDR3 is TGTGCCAGCAGTGCGTACAATGAGCAGTTCTTC. Translated: CASSAYNEQFF. The V call is TRBV25-1, the J call TRBJ2-1, with no clear D. CDR1 and CDR2 from the germline V gene are MGHDK and SYGVNS. The germline V and J ends were trimmed by 4 bases and 4 bases, with 2 bases remaining between them. This CDR3 region has 11 residues.

The rearrangement uses TRBV5-1 and TRBJ2-1, with 10 bases aligning to TRBD2. CDR1 and CDR2 from the germline V gene are SGHRS and YFSETQ. This CDR3 has 21 residues. With 4 bases clipped from V and 1 base from J, the junction kept 20 bases outside the gene matches. CDR3 amino acids: CASSESTSGKWGVNSYNEQFF. The CDR3 DNA is TGCGCCAGCAGCGAGTCTACTAGCGGGAAGTGGGGTGTGAATTCCTACAATGAGCAGTTCTTC.

The rearrangement joins TRBV5-6 to TRBJ2-1; unclear D gene. Germline V gene lookup returns CDR1 SGHDT and CDR2 YYEEEE. Trimming removed 0 bases from V and 6 bases from J, with 10 bases in between. The CDR3 totals 14 residues. CDR3 residues: CASSLGARSNEQFF. The CDR3 region has the DNA TGTGCCAGCAGCTTGGGAGCTAGGTCCAATGAGCAGTTCTTC.

CDR3 residues: CASRRGREAFF. The CDR3 nucleotides read TGTGCCAGCCGCCGGGGGAGGGAGGCTTTCTTT. The rearrangement links TRBV6-5 to TRBJ1-1; TRBD1 might be the D (5 bases). CDR3 length equals 11 residues. The germline CDR1 and CDR2 sequences are MNHEY and SVGAGI. The germline V and J ends were trimmed by 8 bases and 11 bases, with 15 bases remaining between them.

The chain employs TRBV6-4 and TRBJ2-1; 8 bases match TRBD2. Trimming took 4 bases from V and 5 from J; bases not matched to a gene: 7. The CDR3 consists of 15 residues. CDR1 is MRHNA and CDR2 is SNTAGT in the germline V gene. The CDR3 spells CASSVELAANNEQFF. The CDR3 nucleotides read TGTGCCAGCAGTGTCGAACTAGCGGCTAACAATGAGCAGTTCTTC.

The V and J genes are TRBV18 and TRBJ1-2; 9 bases line up with TRBD1. The CDR3 is made up of 13 amino acids. CDR1 and CDR2 (germline): KGHSH, LQKENI. The V gene end was trimmed by 3 bases and the J gene end by 6 bases; junction bases not matched to a gene: 2. CDR3 amino acids: CASSPRDRDGYTF. The CDR3 DNA follows: TGTGCCAGCTCACCCCGGGACAGGGATGGCTACACCTTC.

The J gene is TRBJ2-5, the V gene TRBV2; D is ambiguous. In germline, CDR1 is SNHLY, CDR2 FYNNEI. V lost 11 bases and J lost 5, with 9 bases in between. The CDR3 is 10 amino acids. The CDR3 sequence: CACLSETQYF. The CDR3 DNA reads as TGTGCCTGCTTAAGCGAGACCCAGTACTTC.

V is TRBV5-5 and J is TRBJ2-7, with D tentatively TRBD2 (6 bases). Germline CDR1 is SGHKS and CDR2 is YYEKEE (reference sequence). The CDR3 loop spans 15 amino acids. The germline V and J ends were trimmed by 3 bases and 3 bases, with 16 bases remaining between them. The DNA for the CDR3 is TGTGCCAGCAGCTATGCTGGGGGAGGCCTCTACGAGCAGTACTTC. Residues: CASSYAGGGLYEQYF.

CDR3 sequence: CASRLAGGPSYEQYF. As DNA, the CDR3 is TGCGCCAGCAGGTTAGCGGGAGGGCCCTCCTACGAGCAGTACTTC. The chain combines TRBV10-2 with TRBJ2-7; 11 nucleotides agree with TRBD2. The CDR3 is made up of 15 amino acids. CDR1 is WSHSY and CDR2 is SAAADI in the germline V gene. J gave up 0 bases and V 6 bases, and 4 bases lay outside the gene matches.

The rearrangement joins TRBV7-9 to TRBJ2-3, with D tentatively TRBD2 (5 bases). The V end lost 5 bases, the J end lost 8 bases, and 11 bases lay between the germline ends. The CDR3 is made up of 12 amino acids. The germline gives CDR1 SEHNR, CDR2 FQNEAQ (reference sequence). CDR3 bases: TGTGCCAGCAGCCGGGATGGGTTTACGCAGTATTTT. Translated: CASSRDGFTQYF. Looking up the rest from reference TRBV7-9 and TRBJ2-3 gives the full variable domain: DTGVSQNPRHKITKRGQNVTFRCDPISEHNRLYWYRQTLGQGPEFLTYFQNEAQLEKSRLLSDRFSAERPKGSFSTLEIQRTEQGDSAMYLCASSRDGFTQYFGPGTRLTVL.

In DNA, the CDR3 is TGTGCCAGCAGCGCGGACCCCGGTCACTCTGGAAACACCATATATTTT. Residues: CASSADPGHSGNTIYF. The V and J genes are TRBV9 and TRBJ1-3; D remains unclear. This CDR3 spans 16 amino acids. V was trimmed by 3 bases and J by 0 bases, leaving 13 bases between them. Germline assignment: CDR1 SGDLS and CDR2 YYNGEE.

This clone was counted only a few times. The chain uses TRBV21-1 and TRBJ2-7; the D call in the table, TRBD2, was not verified against the DNA. TRBV21-1 is a pseudogene. The CDR3 length is 12 residues. CDR3 in amino acids: CASSPRENEQYF. The CDR3 DNA follows: TGTGCCAGCAGCCCGAGGGAGAACGAGCAGTACTTC.

The V and J genes are TRBV19 and TRBJ2-1, with 9 bases matching TRBD2. CDR3 length equals 13 residues. With V trimmed by 9 bases and J by 5 bases, 5 bases remained unmatched. CDR1 is LNHDA and CDR2 is SQIVND in the germline V gene (reference sequence). The CDR3 DNA follows: TGTGCCAGCCGGGTAGCGGGGGACAATGAGCAGTTCTTC. Translated, it gives CASRVAGDNEQFF.

The chain employs TRBV5-1 and TRBJ2-1, with TRBD1 matching 8 bases. The V gene's germline CDR1 is SGHRS and CDR2 YFSETQ. CDR3 length: 14 residues. Trimming cost V 2 bases and J 4 bases; bases outside gene matches: 2. Here the CDR3 reads CASSFGQGYNEQFF. The CDR3 coding sequence is TGCGCCAGCAGCTTTGGACAGGGTTACAATGAGCAGTTCTTC.